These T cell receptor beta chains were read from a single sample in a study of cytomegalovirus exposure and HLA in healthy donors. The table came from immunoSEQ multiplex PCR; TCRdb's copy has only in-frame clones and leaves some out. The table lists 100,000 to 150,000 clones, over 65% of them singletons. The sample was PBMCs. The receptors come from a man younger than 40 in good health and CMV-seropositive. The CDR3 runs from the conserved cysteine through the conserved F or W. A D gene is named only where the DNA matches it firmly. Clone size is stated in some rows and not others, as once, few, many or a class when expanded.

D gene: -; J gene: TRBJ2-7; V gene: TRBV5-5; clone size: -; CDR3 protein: CASSRGDRPSYEQYF; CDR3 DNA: TGTGCCAGCAGCCGGGGGGACAGGCCGTCCTACGAGCAGTACTTC
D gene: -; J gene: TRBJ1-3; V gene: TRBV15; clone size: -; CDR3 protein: CATSGGGVRRNTIYF; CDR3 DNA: TGTGCCACCAGCGGCGGTGGCGTAAGGAGAAACACCATATATTTT
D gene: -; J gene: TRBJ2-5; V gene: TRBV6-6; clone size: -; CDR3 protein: CASSLTGGLGETQYF; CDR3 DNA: TGTGCCAGCAGCCTCACCGGGGGGCTCGGGGAGACCCAGTACTTC
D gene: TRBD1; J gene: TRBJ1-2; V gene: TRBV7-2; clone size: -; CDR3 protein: CASSITGTGGYGYTF; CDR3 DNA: TGTGCCAGCAGCATTACGGGGACAGGGGGCTATGGCTACACCTTC
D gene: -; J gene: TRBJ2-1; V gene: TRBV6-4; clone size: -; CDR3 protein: CASSDSESSYNEQFF; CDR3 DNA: TGTGCCAGCAGTGACTCGGAGAGCTCCTACAATGAGCAGTTCTTC
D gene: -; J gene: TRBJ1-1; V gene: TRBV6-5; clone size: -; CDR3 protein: CASSYERENTEAFF; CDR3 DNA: TGTGCCAGCAGTTACGAACGGGAGAACACTGAAGCTTTCTTT
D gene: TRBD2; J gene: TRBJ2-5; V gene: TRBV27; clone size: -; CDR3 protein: CASSAAGLAGVLGQETQYF; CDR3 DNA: TGTGCCAGCAGCGCGGCGGGACTAGCGGGAGTATTGGGACAAGAGACCCAGTACTTC
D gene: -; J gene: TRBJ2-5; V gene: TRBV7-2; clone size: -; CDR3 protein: CASSLSRQETQYF; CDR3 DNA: TGTGCCAGCAGCTTATCCCGCCAAGAGACCCAGTACTTC
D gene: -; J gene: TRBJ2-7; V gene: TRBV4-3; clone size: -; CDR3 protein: CASSPYGGDNLGYEQYF; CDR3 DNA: TGCGCCAGCAGTCCATATGGGGGCGACAATCTAGGGTACGAGCAGTACTTC
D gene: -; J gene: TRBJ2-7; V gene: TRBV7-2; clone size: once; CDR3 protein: CASSLGGVSSYEQYF; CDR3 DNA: TGTGCCAGCAGCTTAGGGGGGGTGAGCTCCTACGAGCAGTACTTC
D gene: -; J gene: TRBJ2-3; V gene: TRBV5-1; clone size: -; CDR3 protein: CASRRGGGPADTQYF; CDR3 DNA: TGCGCCAGCAGGAGGGGAGGGGGGCCCGCAGATACGCAGTATTTT
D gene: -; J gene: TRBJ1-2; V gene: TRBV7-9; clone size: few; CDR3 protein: CASSLVRVYGYTF; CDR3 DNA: TGTGCCAGCAGCTTAGTTCGGGTCTATGGCTACACCTTC
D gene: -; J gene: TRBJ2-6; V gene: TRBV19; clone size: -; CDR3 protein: CASSMRQMIPSGANVLTF; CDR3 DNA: TGTGCCAGTAGTATGAGGCAGATGATCCCCTCTGGGGCCAACGTCCTGACTTTC
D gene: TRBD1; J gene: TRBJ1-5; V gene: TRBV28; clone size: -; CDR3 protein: CASSSGTGVYQPQHF; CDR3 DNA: TGTGCCAGCAGTTCGGGGACAGGGGTTTACCAGCCCCAGCATTTT
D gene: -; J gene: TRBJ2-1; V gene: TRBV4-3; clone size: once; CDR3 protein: CASSQDERRTSLGGEQFF; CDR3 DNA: TGCGCCAGCAGCCAAGATGAGAGGAGAACTAGCCTCGGTGGTGAGCAGTTCTTC
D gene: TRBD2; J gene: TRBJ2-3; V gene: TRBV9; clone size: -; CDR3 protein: CASSLREIAGSTDTQYF; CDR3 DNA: TGTGCCAGCAGCTTACGGGAGATAGCGGGGAGCACAGATACGCAGTATTTT
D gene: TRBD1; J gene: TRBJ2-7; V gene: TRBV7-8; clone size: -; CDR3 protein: CASSLVDSDRGREQYF; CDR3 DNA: TGTGCCAGCAGCTTAGTCGATTCGGACAGGGGGCGAGAGCAGTACTTC
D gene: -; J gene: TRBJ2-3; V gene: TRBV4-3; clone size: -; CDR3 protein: CASSQDGGFYF; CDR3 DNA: TGCGCCAGCAGCCAAGATGGAGGCTTTTATTTT
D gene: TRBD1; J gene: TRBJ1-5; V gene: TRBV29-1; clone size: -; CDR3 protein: CSARTGGNQPQHF; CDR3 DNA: TGCAGCGCAAGGACAGGGGGAAATCAGCCCCAGCATTTT
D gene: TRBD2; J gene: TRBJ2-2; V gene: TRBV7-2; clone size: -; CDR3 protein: CASSLVTSGRAGELFF; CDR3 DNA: TGTGCCAGCAGCTTAGTAACTAGCGGGAGGGCCGGGGAGCTGTTTTTT
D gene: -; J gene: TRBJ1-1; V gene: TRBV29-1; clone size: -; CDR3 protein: CSVAQGTEAFF; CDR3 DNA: TGCAGCGTCGCACAGGGAACTGAAGCTTTCTTT
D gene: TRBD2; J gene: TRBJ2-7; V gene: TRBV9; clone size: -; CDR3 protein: CASSLLATTYEQYF; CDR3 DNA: TGTGCCAGCAGTCTACTAGCGACAACCTACGAGCAGTACTTC
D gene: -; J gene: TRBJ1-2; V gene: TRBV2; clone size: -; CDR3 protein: CASSKSAPGGYTF; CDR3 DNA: TGTGCCAGCAGTAAGAGTGCCCCGGGAGGCTACACCTTC
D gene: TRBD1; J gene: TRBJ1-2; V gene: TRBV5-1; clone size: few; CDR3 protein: CASSLEGQGFYGYTF; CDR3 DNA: TGCGCCAGCAGCTTGGAGGGACAGGGCTTTTATGGCTACACCTTC
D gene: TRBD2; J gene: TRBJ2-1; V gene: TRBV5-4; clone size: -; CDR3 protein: CASSLGAGGYYNEQFF; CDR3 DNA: TGTGCCAGCAGCTTGGGGGCGGGAGGATACTACAATGAGCAGTTCTTC
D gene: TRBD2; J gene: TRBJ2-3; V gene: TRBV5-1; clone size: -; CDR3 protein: CASSHSGRELDTQYF; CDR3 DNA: TGCGCCAGCAGTCATAGCGGGAGGGAGTTAGATACGCAGTATTTT
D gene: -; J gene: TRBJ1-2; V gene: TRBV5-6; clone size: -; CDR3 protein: CASSLVGVDGYTF; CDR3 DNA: TGTGCCAGCAGCTTGGTCGGGGTGGATGGCTACACCTTC
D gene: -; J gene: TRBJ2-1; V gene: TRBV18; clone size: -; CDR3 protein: CASSPVEGHNEQFF; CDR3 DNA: TGTGCCAGCTCACCAGTCGAGGGCCACAATGAGCAGTTCTTC
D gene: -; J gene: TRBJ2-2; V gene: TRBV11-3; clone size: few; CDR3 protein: CASSPRGTNTGELFF; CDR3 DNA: TGTGCCAGCAGCCCTCGGGGGACCAACACCGGGGAGCTGTTTTTT
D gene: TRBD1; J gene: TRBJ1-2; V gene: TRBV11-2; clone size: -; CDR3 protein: CASSSLGGPGGDYGYTF; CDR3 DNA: TGTGCCAGCAGCTCACTAGGGGGCCCTGGCGGAGACTATGGCTACACCTTC
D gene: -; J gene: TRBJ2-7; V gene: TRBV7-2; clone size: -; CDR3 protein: CASSLSYEQYF; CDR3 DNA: TGTGCCAGCAGCCTCTCCTACGAGCAGTACTTC
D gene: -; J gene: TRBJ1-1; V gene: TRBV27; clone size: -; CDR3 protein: CASSSRPGEAFF; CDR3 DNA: TGTGCCAGCAGTTCTCGCCCCGGGGAAGCTTTCTTT
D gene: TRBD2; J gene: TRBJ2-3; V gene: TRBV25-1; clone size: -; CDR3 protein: CASSEWEGKAQYF; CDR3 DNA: TGTGCCAGCAGTGAATGGGAGGGGAAGGCGCAGTATTTT
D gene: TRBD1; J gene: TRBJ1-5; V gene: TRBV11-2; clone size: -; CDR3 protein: CASSRTGPHQPQHF; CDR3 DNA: TGTGCCAGCAGCAGGACAGGTCCCCATCAGCCCCAGCATTTT
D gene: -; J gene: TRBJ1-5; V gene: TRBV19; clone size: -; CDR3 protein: CASIGGSNQPQHF; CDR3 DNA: TGTGCCTCCATCGGGGGTAGCAATCAGCCCCAGCATTTT
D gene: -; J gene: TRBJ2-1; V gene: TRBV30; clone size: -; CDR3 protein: CACALSSSYNEQFF; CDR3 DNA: TGTGCCTGTGCACTCTCTAGCTCCTACAATGAGCAGTTCTTC
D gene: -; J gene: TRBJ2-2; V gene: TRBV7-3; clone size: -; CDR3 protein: CASSLYSTGELFF; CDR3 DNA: TGTGCCAGCAGCTTGTATAGCACCGGGGAGCTGTTTTTT
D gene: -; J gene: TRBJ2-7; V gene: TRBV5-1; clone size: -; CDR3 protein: CASKITGMGSYEQYF; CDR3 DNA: TGCGCCAGCAAAATTACAGGGATGGGCTCCTACGAGCAGTACTTC
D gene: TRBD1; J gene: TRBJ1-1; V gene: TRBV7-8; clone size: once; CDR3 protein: CASSSTDRGNTEAFF; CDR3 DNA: TGTGCCAGCAGCTCGACCGACAGGGGGAACACTGAAGCTTTCTTT
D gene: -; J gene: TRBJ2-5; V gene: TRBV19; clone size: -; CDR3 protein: CASTDGSSGGGETQYF; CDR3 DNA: TGTGCCAGTACCGATGGATCTAGCGGAGGGGGGGAGACCCAGTACTTC
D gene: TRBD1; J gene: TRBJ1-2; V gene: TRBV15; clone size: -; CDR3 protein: CATSPTGEAYGYTF; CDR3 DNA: TGTGCCACCAGCCCTACAGGGGAAGCCTATGGCTACACCTTC
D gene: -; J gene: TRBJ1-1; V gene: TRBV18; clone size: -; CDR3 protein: CASSPDSKTEAFF; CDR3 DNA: TGTGCCAGCTCACCGGACAGCAAGACTGAAGCTTTCTTT
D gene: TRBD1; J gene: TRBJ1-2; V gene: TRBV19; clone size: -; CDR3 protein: CASNRGQGLDYTF; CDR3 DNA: TGTGCCAGTAACCGGGGACAGGGGCTTGACTACACCTTC
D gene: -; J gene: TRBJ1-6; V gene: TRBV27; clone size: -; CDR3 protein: CASRLRWGGRAYNSPLHF; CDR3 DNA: TGTGCCAGCAGGCTTCGTTGGGGGGGAAGGGCCTATAATTCACCCCTCCACTTT
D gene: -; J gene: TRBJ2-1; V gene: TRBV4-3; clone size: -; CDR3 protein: CASSQEEGSSYNEQFF; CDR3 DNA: TGCGCCAGCAGCCAAGAAGAAGGGAGCTCCTACAATGAGCAGTTCTTC
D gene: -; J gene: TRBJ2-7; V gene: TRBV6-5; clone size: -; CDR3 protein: CASSSYQGLSEQYF; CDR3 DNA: TGTGCCAGCAGTTCATATCAGGGTCTGAGCGAGCAGTACTTC
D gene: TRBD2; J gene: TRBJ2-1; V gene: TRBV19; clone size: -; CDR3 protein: CASSIERLAGADMRYNEQFF; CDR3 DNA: TGTGCCAGTAGTATAGAGCGGCTAGCGGGAGCAGATATGAGGTACAATGAGCAGTTCTTC
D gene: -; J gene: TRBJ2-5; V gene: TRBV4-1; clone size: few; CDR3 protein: CASSQDQGLETQYF; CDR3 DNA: TGCGCCAGCAGCCAAGATCAGGGATTGGAGACCCAGTACTTC
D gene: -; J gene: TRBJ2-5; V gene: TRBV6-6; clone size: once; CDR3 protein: CASLRDFQETQYF; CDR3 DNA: TGTGCCAGCCTCCGGGACTTCCAAGAGACCCAGTACTTC
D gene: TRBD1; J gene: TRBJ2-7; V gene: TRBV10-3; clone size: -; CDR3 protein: CAIMTGQGAYEQYF; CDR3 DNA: TGTGCCATCATGACGGGACAGGGGGCCTACGAGCAGTACTTC
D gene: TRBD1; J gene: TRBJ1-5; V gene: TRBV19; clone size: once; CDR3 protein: CASSDRVNQPQHF; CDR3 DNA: TGTGCCAGTAGCGACAGGGTCAATCAGCCCCAGCATTTT
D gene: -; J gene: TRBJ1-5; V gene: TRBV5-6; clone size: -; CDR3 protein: CASSDGSSGPQHF; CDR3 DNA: TGTGCCAGCAGCGACGGGTCCTCGGGGCCCCAGCATTTT
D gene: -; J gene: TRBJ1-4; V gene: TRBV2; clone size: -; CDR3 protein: CASTLTTGGEKLFF; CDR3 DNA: TGTGCCAGTACACTGACGACAGGAGGTGAAAAACTGTTTTTT